The present T cell receptor beta chain was sequenced within a study of cytomegalovirus exposure and HLA in healthy donors. General study points: There were 150 to 200 TCR beta chains listed as cytomegalovirus-associated. The classifier reportedly diagnosed cytomegalovirus status with high specificity and sensitivity. Earlier analysis looked at TCR beta V segments, and most were productive about 87% or about 30% of the time.

Both 60 Vbeta primers and 13 Jbeta primers went into the PCR. Original processing methods: Later reanalysis found around 80 million unique TCR beta chains, about 11 million of them shared. TCRdb keeps only in-frame clones here, not all; method: immunoSEQ multiplex PCR. D and trimming come from the DNA, and the V and J calls and clone size come from that table. The table lists about 160,000 clones, about 83% of them singletons. The CDR3 has 12 amino acids. With 6 bases removed from V and 2 bases from J, the gap between germline ends came to 7 bases. The germline CDR1 and CDR2 sequences are SNHLY and FYNNEI. This clone is a singleton in its sample. Its antigen is unidentified.

The specimen sequenced was PBMCs. This sequence joins TRBV2 and TRBJ1-2; D perhaps matches TRBD1 (6 bases). This TCR derives from a man aged 35 to 55 in good health and CMV-seropositive. The CDR3, as DNA: TGTGCCAGCAGGCAGGGGAACTATGGCTACACCTTC. Protein: CASRQGNYGYTF.